Presented here are 19 T cell receptor beta chains from one specimen sequenced in a study of beta chain features in type 1 diabetes. cDNA synthesis used the whole RNA isolate, giving expressed TCRB sequences. The assay was immunoSEQ multiplex PCR, and TCRdb's table has in-frame clones only and misses some. The sample carries about 70,000 clones, around 49% recorded once. Study findings and constraints: People with Type 1 diabetes carried modestly yet significantly shorter TCRB CDR3s in all four CD4+ subsets.

For these receptors, no antigen is known. Material: central memory CD4+ T cells from blood. Receptor source: a man aged 30-40 years with type 1 diabetes.

The rearrangement uses TRBV6-5 and TRBJ2-3; the D gene is possibly TRBD1 (5 bases). V was trimmed by 5 bases and J by 0 bases, leaving 9 bases between them. From germline, CDR1 is MNHEY and CDR2 SVGAGI. The CDR3 loop spans 14 amino acids. The CDR3 loop is CASSRRGSTDTQYF. The CDR3 nucleotides read TGTGCCAGCAGTCGAAGGGGCAGCACAGATACGCAGTATTTT.

This clone has a handful of counts. V gene TRBV7-9 combines with J gene TRBJ2-7; 9 nucleotides match TRBD1. The CDR3 loop spans 14 amino acids. V lost 5 bases, J lost 4 bases, and 6 bases stayed unmatched. Germline V gene sequence: CDR1 SEHNR, CDR2 FQNEAQ (reference sequence). CDR3 sequence: CASSPGTGRYEQYF. CDR3 in DNA: TGTGCCAGCAGCCCCGGGACAGGGCGGTACGAGCAGTACTTC.

The chain is built from TRBV5-6 and TRBJ2-2; D call uncertain. The CDR3 is 14 residues long. Germline V CDR1 and CDR2: SGHDT, YYEEEE. Trimming cost V 5 bases and J 1 base, with 9 bases left between them. The CDR3: CASRRQKNTGELFF. The CDR3 DNA follows: TGTGCCAGCAGGCGGCAGAAGAACACCGGGGAGCTGTTTTTT.

The chain links TRBV4-2 to TRBJ2-5; the match to TRBD2 covers 11 bases. Germline CDR1 reads LGHNA; CDR2 reads YNFKEQ. The CDR3 runs to 16 residues. J lost 3 bases, V lost 5 bases, and 8 bases had no gene match. In DNA, the CDR3 is TGTGCCAGCAGCTTGACTAGCGGGACAGGGAAAGAGACCCAGTACTTC. This sequence encodes CASSLTSGTGKETQYF.

This sequence joins TRBV27 and TRBJ2-7; 9 bases agree with TRBD2. V trimming: 0 bases; J trimming: 3 bases; junction bases outside the gene matches: 6. The CDR3 covers 16 residues. Germline V lookup: CDR1 MNHEY, CDR2 SMNVEV (reference sequence). As DNA, the CDR3 is TGTGCCAGCAGTTTATCATTAGCGGGAGCCATCTACGAGCAGTACTTC. Protein: CASSLSLAGAIYEQYF.

This chain joins TRBV2 and TRBJ2-2, with TRBD1 identical over 9 bases. V lost 7 bases to trimming and J lost 5 bases; unmatched junction nucleotides: 5. The length of the CDR3 is 14 residues. Germline V lookup: CDR1 SNHLY, CDR2 FYNNEI. CDR3 protein: CASKRTGETGELFF. The CDR3 region has the DNA TGTGCCAGCAAGAGGACAGGGGAAACCGGGGAGCTGTTTTTT.

This clone was counted a few times. The chain recombines TRBV29-1 with TRBJ1-4; D uncertain. Per the germline V gene, CDR1 is SQVTM and CDR2 is ANQGSEA. Trimming removed 3 bases at V and 5 bases at J, with 7 bases between. The CDR3 sequence is 12 residues long. Here the CDR3 DNA reads TGCAGCGTTGAGTCCAGGAATGAAAAACTGTTTTTT. Amino acid sequence: CSVESRNEKLFF.

This clone was counted a few times. J is TRBJ2-2 and V is TRBV19; 7 positions match TRBD1. Looked up from germline, CDR1 is LNHDA and CDR2 is SQIVND (reference sequence). CDR3 size: 15 residues. After removal of 6 bases from V and 0 bases from J, the junction contained 4 bases not matched to a gene. In DNA, the CDR3 is TGTGCCAGTAGGCCCGGGACAGCGAACACCGGGGAGCTGTTTTTT. Amino acid sequence: CASRPGTANTGELFF.

The chain combines TRBV6-4 with TRBJ1-1; D perhaps matches TRBD1 (5 bases). Germline V gives CDR1 MRHNA, CDR2 SNTAGT. There are 16 residues in the CDR3. The germline V and J ends were trimmed by 1 base and 4 bases, with 16 bases remaining between them. The DNA of the CDR3 is TGTGCCAGCAGTGACTTTGGAGGGTCGCAGGGCACTGAAGCTTTCTTT. Amino acid sequence: CASSDFGGSQGTEAFF.

The chain recombines TRBV10-1 with TRBJ1-1; the D is unclear. Germline V gene sequence: CDR1 WNHNN, CDR2 SYGVQD (reference sequence). Trimming took off 0 bases at V and 3 bases at J, with 11 bases between the two ends. This CDR3 has 15 amino acids. The CDR3 DNA follows: TGCGCCAGCAGTGAGTCTGCGGGCGGGTACACTGAAGCTTTCTTT. Protein sequence: CASSESAGGYTEAFF.

This clone was seen a handful of times. The chain links TRBV10-3 to TRBJ2-3, with 14 bases identical to TRBD2. Germline V lookup: CDR1 ENHRY, CDR2 SYGVKD. With 7 bases clipped from V and 4 bases from J, the junction kept 7 bases outside the gene matches. The CDR3 consists of 16 residues. The CDR3 DNA is TGTGCCATCAACCCTGGACTAGCGGGGGGACCAGATACGCAGTATTTT. Translation: CAINPGLAGGPDTQYF.

The V gene is TRBV7-2, the J gene TRBJ2-5; 8 bases match TRBD1. The CDR3 consists of 14 residues. V shed 1 base, J shed 5 bases, and the junction held 3 bases outside the gene matches. Germline assignment: CDR1 SGHTA and CDR2 FQGNSA. This chain's CDR3 is CASSLGGQGETQYF. DNA of the CDR3: TGTGCCAGCAGCTTAGGCGGACAGGGTGAGACCCAGTACTTC.

The V and J genes are TRBV5-6 and TRBJ2-3; D may be TRBD1 (6 bases). Trimming removed 1 base from V and 1 base from J, with 10 bases in between. The CDR3 covers 15 residues. Germline V gene sequence: CDR1 SGHDT, CDR2 YYEEEE. The chain's CDR3 is CASSLRQARTDTQYF. The CDR3 DNA follows: TGTGCCAGCAGCTTGCGACAGGCCCGCACAGATACGCAGTATTTT.

The V and J genes are TRBV5-4 and TRBJ2-7; 10 bases line up with TRBD1. CDR3 length: 17 residues. The V gene end was trimmed by 4 bases and the J gene end by 1 base; junction bases not matched to a gene: 11. Germline loops: CDR1 SGHNT, CDR2 YYREEE (reference sequence). The CDR3 DNA reads TGTGCCAGCAGCGCGAGGGTCTCGGGACAGGGGTCCTACGAGCAGTACTTC. This gives the protein CASSARVSGQGSYEQYF.

The J gene is TRBJ1-5, the V gene TRBV6-5; D is undetermined. The germline V and J ends were trimmed by 2 bases and 10 bases, with 12 bases remaining between them. The germline CDR1 and CDR2 sequences are MNHEY and SVGAGI. The CDR3 length is 13 residues. The CDR3 nucleotides read TGTGCCAGCAGTTACGACACGGTTTCACCCCAGCATTTT. Residues: CASSYDTVSPQHF.

The chain joins TRBV7-6 to TRBJ2-7, with D maybe TRBD1 (6 bases). V was pared by 4 bases and J by 2 bases, with 18 bases between. The CDR3 contains 16 residues. The germline V gene has CDR1 SGHVS and CDR2 FNYEAQ. CDR3 amino acids: CASSSGASGDTYEQYF. DNA of the CDR3: TGTGCCAGCAGCTCAGGGGCCAGCGGAGACACCTACGAGCAGTACTTC.

V is TRBV5-4 and J is TRBJ1-2; 9 bases line up with TRBD1. V shed 4 bases, J shed 8 bases, and the junction held 6 bases outside the gene matches. This CDR3 is 13 amino acids long. Germline assignment: CDR1 SGHNT and CDR2 YYREEE (reference sequence). CDR3 in DNA: TGTGCCAGCAGCACACAGGGGGCGCAGGGCTACACCTTC. The encoded protein is CASSTQGAQGYTF.

The chain links TRBV23-1 to TRBJ1-1; D remains ambiguous. TRBV23-1 is labeled an ORF, and its function is uncertain. The CDR3 has 16 amino acids. Trimming cost V 7 bases and J 3 bases, with 21 bases left between them. The CDR3 loop reads CASKARIGGQDTEAFF. The CDR3 nucleotides are TGCGCCAGCAAAGCCCGAATTGGAGGGCAGGACACTGAAGCTTTCTTT.

The V call is TRBV5-5, the J call TRBJ2-7, with 7 bases matching TRBD2. The V gene's germline CDR1 is SGHKS and CDR2 YYEKEE (reference sequence). The V and J ends lost 1 base and 5 bases, in that order; junction bases with no gene match: 12. CDR3 length equals 16 residues. CDR3 residues: CASSLSEGAGRHEQYF. The CDR3 DNA reads TGTGCCAGCAGCTTGAGTGAGGGAGCGGGGCGGCACGAGCAGTACTTC.